These 5 T cell receptor beta chains came from one sample sequenced in a study of blood T cell repertoires in COVID-19. The method was immunoSEQ multiplex PCR; TCRdb's version includes in-frame clones alone and lacks a portion of them. This sample has more than 130,000 clones, with approximately 91% found just once. The sequencing sample was made of peripheral blood. The receptor source for this set is a man between 50 and 59 years old with active or convalescent COVID-19.

The chain is built from TRBV10-3 and TRBJ2-7, with D unresolved. The CDR3 length is 13 residues. Germline assignment: CDR1 ENHRY and CDR2 SYGVKD. V dropped 0 bases and J dropped 3 bases, with 6 bases sitting between them. Here the CDR3 reads CAISESNSYEQYF. The DNA for the CDR3 is TGTGCCATCAGTGAGTCAAACAGCTACGAGCAGTACTTC.

This rearrangement joins TRBV10-3 to TRBJ1-2, with 8 bases fitting TRBD1. CDR1 and CDR2 from the germline V gene are ENHRY and SYGVKD. The CDR3 length is 14 residues. V shed 5 bases, J shed 2 bases, and the junction held 4 bases outside the gene matches. The CDR3 spells CAISKQGVNYGYTF. CDR3 DNA sequence: TGTGCCATCAGTAAACAGGGGGTAAACTATGGCTACACCTTC.

The chain couples TRBV27 to TRBJ2-3; a possible D gene is TRBD2 (6 bases). Trimming pared 5 bases from V and 4 bases from J, leaving 22 bases between. Germline V gives CDR1 MNHEY, CDR2 SMNVEV (reference sequence). The CDR3 is 17 residues long. The CDR3 nucleotides read TGTGCCAGCAGTACGGAAGATCCGGGCCGCGGGGCAGATACGCAGTATTTT. Its protein is CASSTEDPGRGADTQYF.

The V call is TRBV18, the J call TRBJ1-5; D call uncertain. Germline lookup yields CDR1 KGHSH and CDR2 LQKENI. V shed 9 bases and J shed 1 base, with 16 bases lying between them. The CDR3 totals 15 residues. The CDR3 sequence: CARYLGTRSNQPQHF. The DNA of the CDR3 is TGTGCCAGATACTTGGGCACTCGAAGCAATCAGCCCCAGCATTTT.

The CDR3 reads CASASGGSYEQYF. DNA of the CDR3: TGTGCCTCTGCGAGCGGAGGCTCCTACGAGCAGTACTTC. The chain employs TRBV7-2 and TRBJ2-7, with D maybe TRBD2 (5 bases). The CDR3 consists of 13 residues. With 11 bases removed from V and 0 bases from J, the gap between germline ends came to 14 bases. Germline V lookup: CDR1 SGHTA, CDR2 FQGNSA. The variable domain in full, with the rest retrieved from reference TRBV7-2 and TRBJ2-7, is GAGVSQSPSNKVTEKGKDVELRCDPISGHTALYWYRQSLGQGLEFLIYFQGNSAPDKSGLPSDRFSAERTGGSVSTLTIQRTQQEDSAVYLCASASGGSYEQYFGPGTRLTVT.